One and the same sample provided the 10 T cell receptor beta chains below, sequenced in a study of blood T cell repertoires in COVID-19. Libraries were prepared by immunoSEQ multiplex PCR; TCRdb keeps only in-frame clonotypes and omits some of them. The data show 35,000 to 45,000 clones, around 83% seen once. The sequencing input was peripheral blood. These receptors all come from a man in his 70s with acute or convalescent COVID-19.

The chain has TRBV23-1 and TRBJ2-5; D may be TRBD2 (5 bases). TRBV23-1 is annotated as an ORF whose role is uncertain. This CDR3 region has 15 residues. Trimming removed 7 bases at V and 2 bases at J, with 17 bases between. The CDR3 loop is CASKRKGRRQETQYF. CDR3 sequence (DNA): TGCGCCAGCAAGAGAAAGGGCAGGAGGCAAGAGACCCAGTACTTC.

The chain carries TRBV6-6 and TRBJ1-1; D call uncertain. Germline V gives CDR1 MNHNY, CDR2 SVGAGI (reference sequence). This CDR3 is 11 amino acids long. V was cut by 4 bases and J by 8 bases, with 8 bases left in between. The CDR3 region has the DNA TGTGCCAGCAGTTTCCGTTCGGAAGCTTTCTTT. Translation: CASSFRSEAFF.

The rearrangement uses TRBV27 and TRBJ2-1; 8 bases agree with TRBD1. Germline values: CDR1 MNHEY, CDR2 SMNVEV (reference sequence). The trim removed 2 bases at V and 3 bases at J, leaving 3 bases unmatched. The CDR3 loop spans 15 amino acids. The CDR3 sequence: CASSLRQGSYNEQFF. In DNA, the CDR3 is TGTGCCAGCAGTTTAAGACAGGGGAGCTACAATGAGCAGTTCTTC.

The chain has TRBV7-2 and TRBJ1-2; D is ambiguous. The CDR3 is 13 residues long. The V gene lost 2 bases and the J gene lost 7 bases, with 11 bases spanning the gap. From germline, CDR1 is SGHTA and CDR2 FQGNSA. The CDR3 coding sequence is TGTGCCAGCAGCTTATATCCAACCGGTGGCTACACCTTC. Amino acid sequence: CASSLYPTGGYTF.

This clone was observed once. The chain links TRBV9 to TRBJ2-4, with TRBD1 identical over 10 bases. The CDR3 consists of 14 residues. V lost 6 bases to trimming and J lost 7 bases; unmatched junction nucleotides: 7. Germline loops: CDR1 SGDLS, CDR2 YYNGEE. The CDR3 DNA reads TGTGCCAGCACTAGACAGGGGGCGGGGAACATTCAGTACTTC. This codes for CASTRQGAGNIQYF.

The rearrangement joins TRBV7-2 to TRBJ2-3; 9 bases are a match to TRBD2. V lost 6 bases to trimming and J lost 6 bases; unmatched junction nucleotides: 4. Germline lookup yields CDR1 SGHTA and CDR2 FQGNSA. The CDR3 is 13 residues long. CDR3 in amino acids: CASRAGGTDTQYF. The DNA for the CDR3 is TGTGCCAGCAGAGCGGGAGGAACCGATACGCAGTATTTT. Filled out from reference TRBV7-2 and TRBJ2-3, the complete variable domain reads GAGVSQSPSNKVTEKGKDVELRCDPISGHTALYWYRQSLGQGLEFLIYFQGNSAPDKSGLPSDRFSAERTGGSVSTLTIQRTQQEDSAVYLCASRAGGTDTQYFGPGTRLTVL.

V is TRBV10-3 and J is TRBJ1-1; weak D call: TRBD1 (5 bases). The germline CDR1 and CDR2 sequences are ENHRY and SYGVKD. This CDR3 has 14 amino acids. Trimming removed 0 bases from V and 1 base from J, with 6 bases in between. CDR3 in DNA: TGTGCCATCAGTGAGTCAGGGGAGAACACTGAAGCTTTCTTT. This sequence encodes CAISESGENTEAFF.

This sequence joins TRBV24-1 and TRBJ2-5; TRBD1 matches 9 bases. The CDR3 is 15 amino acids. CDR1 is KGHDR and CDR2 is SFDVKD in the germline V gene. Trimming removed 5 bases from V and 5 bases from J; junction bases left unmatched: 8. For the CDR3, the DNA is TGTGCCACCAGTGCCGGGACAGGGTTATACGAGACCCAGTACTTC. Translation gives CATSAGTGLYETQYF.

V and J are TRBV6-5 and TRBJ2-7, with 8 nucleotides matching TRBD1. This CDR3 region has 13 residues. The V gene end was trimmed by 4 bases and the J gene end by 6 bases; junction bases not matched to a gene: 5. CDR1 is MNHEY, CDR2 SVGAGI, per germline. The chain's CDR3 is CASSFTGTGEQYF. The CDR3 DNA follows: TGTGCCAGCAGTTTTACCGGGACAGGCGAGCAGTACTTC.

The J gene is TRBJ1-3, the V gene TRBV5-1; D is unresolved. V was cut by 0 bases and J by 0 bases, with 7 bases left in between. The CDR3 contains 15 residues. Germline V gene lookup returns CDR1 SGHRS and CDR2 YFSETQ. The CDR3 nucleotides read TGCGCCAGCAGCTTGGATCAGAACTCTGGAAACACCATATATTTT. This translates into CASSLDQNSGNTIYF.